This T cell receptor beta chain was sequenced for a study of shared T cell receptors in the human thymus. This CDR3 comprises 14 residues. Germline trimming cut 4 bases from V and 3 bases from J; bases unmatched to any gene: 5. CDR1 and CDR2 (germline): SGHRS, YFSETQ. The table came from immunoSEQ multiplex PCR; TCRdb's copy has only in-frame clones and leaves some out. The top ten hold 0.01% of the sample, which has hundreds of thousands of clones, around 89% seen once. The same sample was also studied in work on human thymus T cells. As that report states: During corrective heart surgery, resections were taken, and the thymus tissue came from them. Thymic and blood repertoires appeared to carry a bias in their V and J gene usage.

This chain joins TRBV5-1 and TRBJ2-5; 8 bases are a match to TRBD2. The origin of this receptor is a boy under three years old with a congenital heart defect. The specimen sequenced was thymocytes. The chain's CDR3 is CASSPGGTEETQYF. The DNA of the CDR3 is TGCGCCAGCAGCCCGGGAGGGACGGAAGAGACCCAGTACTTC.